This T cell receptor (beta chain) was captured in a study of blood T cell repertoires in COVID-19. Background on the study: Italy, Spain and the United States were the sources of the convalescent and acute COVID-19 samples. The analysed material was cDNA or gDNA that came from T cells, B-cell-depleted T cells, or PBMCs.

Unmatched junction bases numbered 8, after V lost 5 bases and J lost 2 bases. The CDR3 sequence is 17 residues long. Germline values: CDR1 MRHNA, CDR2 SNTAGT. The protocol was immunoSEQ multiplex PCR, while the TCRdb copy is restricted to in-frame clones and leaves out a portion. The sample consists of about 230,000 clones, approximately 83% of them appearing once. The clonotype originates from a man aged 50 to 59 with active or convalescent COVID-19. The sequenced material came from peripheral blood. The chain carries TRBV6-4 and TRBJ1-6, with 8 bases lining up with TRBD1. The CDR3 region has the DNA TGTGCCAGCAGTCAGGACAGGGTCGGGGCCTATAATTCACCCCTCCACTTT. This sequence encodes CASSQDRVGAYNSPLHF.